Each of the 5 T cell receptor beta chains below was sequenced from the same sample in a study of blood T cell repertoires in COVID-19 (dated by TCRdb to about 2020). The method behind the library was the immunoSEQ multiplex PCR assay. Drawn from immuneACCESS, this table holds only the in-frame rearrangements with V and J called that TCRdb kept. Clones are partly lost; checked studies trace under half to an unresolved V gene and leave the rest unexplained. Across this sample there are some 160,000 clones, with roughly four fifths seen only once. In total, the top ten clones hold 13% of the sample. Sample: peripheral blood. Receptors originate from a man aged 70 or older who had recovered from COVID-19.

This clone was detected only a few times. The chain combines TRBV27 with TRBJ2-5; 10 bases fit TRBD2. J gave up 5 bases and V 5 bases, and 17 bases lay outside the gene matches. The V gene's germline CDR1 is MNHEY and CDR2 SMNVEV (reference sequence). The CDR3 is made up of 18 amino acids. The CDR3, as DNA: TGTGCCAGCAGTCAACGACAAGCGGGAGGGCGAACAGGGGAGACCCAGTACTTC. The encoded protein is CASSQRQAGGRTGETQYF.

The V call is TRBV7-9, the J call TRBJ2-1; D gene uncertain. Germline values: CDR1 SEHNR, CDR2 FQNEAQ (reference sequence). There are 15 residues in the CDR3. Trimming removed 1 base at V and 5 bases at J, with 12 bases between. The chain's CDR3 is CASSLDPVSHNEQFF. The CDR3, as DNA: TGTGCCAGCAGCTTAGATCCAGTATCGCACAATGAGCAGTTCTTC.

This clone was found a few times. The chain has TRBV3-1 (or the pseudogene TRBV3-2) and TRBJ1-2, with 7 bases matching TRBD1. The CDR3 sequence is 15 residues long. Germline V gene data show CDR1 as LGHDT and CDR2 as YNNKEL (reference sequence). V gave up 2 bases and J gave up 4 bases; unmatched junction bases: 7. The CDR3 nucleotides are TGTGCCAGCAGCCAAACAGGGGACGCCCTCTATGGCTACACCTTC. Encoded protein: CASSQTGDALYGYTF.

This rearrangement joins TRBV5-4 to TRBJ1-1; a possible D gene is TRBD1 (5 bases). Trimming left V 4 bases short and J 4 bases short, with 17 bases between. The CDR3 covers 15 residues. Germline values: CDR1 SGHNT, CDR2 YYREEE (reference sequence). The CDR3 spells CASSPRDLSLTEAFF. The CDR3 bases are TGTGCCAGCAGCCCGAGGGACTTAAGCCTCACTGAAGCTTTCTTT.

The genes are TRBV19 and TRBJ1-5; TRBD1 is a possible D gene (6 bases). Trimming left V 5 bases short and J 4 bases short, with 21 bases between. This CDR3 comprises 17 residues. Germline V gene sequence: CDR1 LNHDA, CDR2 SQIVND (reference sequence). The CDR3 is CASSRGIRQVVNQPQHF. The CDR3, as DNA: TGTGCCAGTAGTCGTGGCATTCGACAGGTGGTAAATCAGCCCCAGCATTTT.